This T cell receptor beta chain was profiled in a study of blood T cell repertoires in COVID-19. The data were produced by immunoSEQ multiplex PCR, yet TCRdb's version contains in-frame clones alone and is incomplete. The data show around 160,000 clones, more than 70% seen once. Assignment of participants to cohorts was predicated upon participant-reported clinical history. Symptom resolution, clearance, or two negative PCRs marked donors in Cohort 3 as recovered. J was trimmed by 4 bases and V by 8 bases; bases with no gene match: 12. Germline V CDR1 and CDR2: SNHLY, FYNNEI. The length of the CDR3 is 17 residues.

The receptor was derived from a man aged 40-50 years who had recovered from COVID-19. This chain uses TRBV2 with TRBJ2-2; 11 bases are shared with TRBD1. The source material was PBMCs or T cells enriched from blood (not recorded which). The CDR3 sequence: CASPVPTGQGGTGELFF. The DNA of the CDR3 is TGTGCCAGCCCAGTTCCGACGGGACAGGGGGGCACCGGGGAGCTGTTTTTT.